These 9 T cell receptor beta chains came from one sample sequenced in a study of T-cell memory formation after mild COVID-19. Each CDR3 protein is one row after TCRdb ran MiXCR on the 5' RACE reads. Here the sample spans around 260,000 distinct CDR3 sequences, 15% to 20% being singletons. The sample consisted of PBMCs or a T cell subset sorted from them (not recorded which). These receptors all come from a man between 18 and 35 years old who had mild COVID-19 (a few samples of this study predate the infection). Cell type and time point are not known.

This clonotype has just a few counts. The chain uses TRBV7-9 and TRBJ2-1, with 7 bases aligning to TRBD1. Germline V gene sequence: CDR1 SEHNR, CDR2 FQNEAQ (reference sequence). CDR3 length equals 14 residues. V was clipped by 6 bases and J by 3 bases; unmatched bases: 5. The CDR3 is CASSDRAYYNEQFF. The CDR3 DNA follows: TGTGCCAGCAGTGACAGGGCCTACTACAATGAGCAGTTCTTC. The whole variable domain, filled in from reference TRBV7-9 and TRBJ2-1, reads DTGVSQNPRHKITKRGQNVTFRCDPISEHNRLYWYRQTLGQGPEFLTYFQNEAQLEKSRLLSDRFSAERPKGSFSTLEIQRTEQGDSAMYLCASSDRAYYNEQFFGPGTRLTVL.

In this sample, this clonotype turned up once. This rearrangement joins TRBV12-3 or TRBV12-4 to TRBJ2-2, with D maybe TRBD2 (7 bases). Trimming took 7 bases from V and 0 from J, leaving 12 bases between them. The CDR3 has 15 residues. CDR3 amino acids: CASTPRGPNTGELFF. The CDR3 coding sequence is TGTGCCAGCACACCGCGGGGGCCGAACACCGGGGAGCTGTTTTTT.

In DNA form, the CDR3 reads TGTGCCAGCAGTCCTTGGACATTCTTAGGGGACTATGGCTACACCTTC. It translates to CASSPWTFLGDYGYTF. The chain couples TRBV12-3 or TRBV12-4 to TRBJ1-2; D might be TRBD1 (5 bases). There are 16 residues in the CDR3. V was pared by 5 bases and J by 3 bases, with 19 bases between.

V gene TRBV9 combines with J gene TRBJ2-1, with 9 bases lining up with TRBD2. V gave up 0 bases and J gave up 4 bases; unmatched junction bases: 5. The CDR3 is 16 residues long. The germline CDR1 and CDR2 sequences are SGDLS and YYNGEE. The CDR3 DNA is TGTGCCAGCAGCGTAGGGCGGGGGGGCCCTTACAATGAGCAGTTCTTC. Its translation is CASSVGRGGPYNEQFF.

This clonotype came up many times. This chain connects TRBV7-8 to TRBJ2-3; unclear D gene. CDR1 is SGHVS, CDR2 FQNEAQ, per germline. V lost 1 base, J lost 6 bases, and 14 bases lay in between. The CDR3 spans 15 residues. CDR3 in amino acids: CASSLGSGDGDTQYF. CDR3 DNA: TGTGCCAGCAGCTTAGGGTCGGGTGACGGGGATACGCAGTATTTT.

This clonotype was detected a few times. The V gene is TRBV19, the J gene TRBJ2-7; D gene uncertain. The V gene lost 9 bases and the J gene lost 5 bases, with 26 bases spanning the gap. From germline, CDR1 is LNHDA and CDR2 SQIVND (reference sequence). CDR3 size: 16 residues. The CDR3 region has the DNA TGTGCCAGACGACCCACCCTACGCACGGCGCCTAACGAGCAGTACTTC. It encodes CARRPTLRTAPNEQYF.

The chain links TRBV7-8 to TRBJ2-1, with TRBD2 as a possible D gene (6 bases). In germline, CDR1 is SGHVS, CDR2 FQNEAQ. Between the trimmed V and J ends, which lost 10 bases and 5 bases, there was a span of 21 bases. CDR3 size: 15 residues. CDR3 sequence (DNA): TGTGCCACCCTTCCGGGAGTAACCTATGACAATGAGCAGTTCTTC. The encoded protein is CATLPGVTYDNEQFF.

This chain uses TRBV27 with TRBJ2-3, with 7 positions matching TRBD1. Looked up from germline, CDR1 is MNHEY and CDR2 is SMNVEV (reference sequence). Trimming at V came to 5 bases and at J to 5 bases, leaving 10 bases not matched to a gene. CDR3 length: 15 residues. The CDR3 sequence: CASSPQRQGKDTQYF. In nucleotides, the CDR3 is TGTGCCAGCAGTCCCCAGAGACAGGGTAAAGATACGCAGTATTTT.

The rearrangement links TRBV25-1 to TRBJ2-3, with a possible D match to TRBD1 (6 bases). V lost 4 bases and J lost 4, with 15 bases in between. Germline V gene sequence: CDR1 MGHDK, CDR2 SYGVNS. The CDR3 extends over 15 amino acids. CDR3 sequence reads: CASSAFRGSADTQYF. In DNA form, the CDR3 reads TGTGCCAGCAGTGCCTTTAGGGGGTCGGCAGATACGCAGTATTTT.